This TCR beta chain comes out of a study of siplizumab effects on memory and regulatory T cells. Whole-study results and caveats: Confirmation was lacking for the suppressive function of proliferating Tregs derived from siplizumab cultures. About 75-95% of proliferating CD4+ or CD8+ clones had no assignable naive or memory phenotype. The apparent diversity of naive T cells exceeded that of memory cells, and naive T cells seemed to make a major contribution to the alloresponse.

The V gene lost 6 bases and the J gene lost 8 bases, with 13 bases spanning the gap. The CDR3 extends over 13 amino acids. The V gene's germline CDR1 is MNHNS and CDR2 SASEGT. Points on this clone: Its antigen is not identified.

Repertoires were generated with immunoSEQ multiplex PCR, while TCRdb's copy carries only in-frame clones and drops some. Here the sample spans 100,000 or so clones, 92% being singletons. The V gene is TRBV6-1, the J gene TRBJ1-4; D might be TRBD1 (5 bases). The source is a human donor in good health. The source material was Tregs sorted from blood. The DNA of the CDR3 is TGTGCCAGCAGCCTTGGGGGAGGGGAAAAACTGTTTTTT. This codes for CASSLGGGEKLFF.